The 29 T cell receptor beta chains below were found in one sample sequenced in a study of blood T cell repertoires in COVID-19 (dated by TCRdb to about 2020). Library preparation employed the immunoSEQ multiplex PCR assay. This is the immuneACCESS table as TCRdb keeps it, with only in-frame sequences that have V and J called. A part of the clones is gone; compared with another copy, unresolved V genes explain less than half, and the rest is unexplained. The sample table holds approximately 230,000 clones, of which 87% were seen once. The ten largest clones take up around 3% of the sample. The sample taken for sequencing was peripheral blood. The receptors were sampled from a man aged 18 to 35 with active or convalescent COVID-19.

This clone showed up just once. The V and J genes are TRBV3-1 (or the pseudogene TRBV3-2) and TRBJ2-7; 7 positions agree with TRBD2. V trimming: 2 bases; J trimming: 8 bases; junction bases outside the gene matches: 6. This CDR3 comprises 13 residues. Germline values: CDR1 LGHDT, CDR2 YNNKEL (reference sequence). The CDR3 loop reads CASSQLAEAKQYF. CDR3 DNA sequence: TGTGCCAGCAGCCAACTAGCGGAGGCGAAGCAGTACTTC.

The V gene is TRBV7-2, the J gene TRBJ2-2, with D possibly TRBD1 on 6 matching bases. This CDR3 is 14 amino acids long. CDR1 is SGHTA and CDR2 is FQGNSA in the germline V gene. Trimming pared 6 bases from V and 4 bases from J, leaving 12 bases between. The CDR3, as DNA: TGTGCCAGCAGTCCCGGGACACGCACCGGGGAGCTGTTTTTT. Protein product: CASSPGTRTGELFF.

This clone was recorded once. The chain carries TRBV4-3 and TRBJ2-7, with 8 bases that match TRBD1. Germline V gene lookup returns CDR1 LGHNA and CDR2 YSLEER. Unmatched junction bases numbered 5, after V lost 5 bases and J lost 2 bases. The length of the CDR3 is 14 residues. Written as DNA, the CDR3 is TGCGCCAGCAGCGTAGACAGGGGAACCTACGAGCAGTACTTC. This sequence encodes CASSVDRGTYEQYF.

The chain is built from TRBV5-1 and TRBJ1-2; D is uncertain. CDR1 is SGHRS and CDR2 is YFSETQ in the germline V gene. Trimming shortened V by 3 bases and J by 6 bases, and 15 bases separated the two germline ends. The CDR3 covers 14 residues. Here the CDR3 reads CASSSRGGGNGYTF. The CDR3 DNA sequence: TGCGCCAGCAGCTCGCGAGGAGGAGGGAATGGCTACACCTTC.

The V and J genes are TRBV7-9 and TRBJ1-3; 8 nucleotides match TRBD1. CDR1 and CDR2 from the germline V gene are SEHNR and FQNEAQ (reference sequence). J was trimmed by 4 bases and V by 5 bases; bases with no gene match: 7. The CDR3 totals 15 residues. The CDR3 DNA follows: TGTGCCAGCAGCCAAGTGGACAGGGAGGGAAACACCATATATTTT. Translation: CASSQVDREGNTIYF.

The chain links TRBV6-5 to TRBJ2-3, with 11 bases aligning to TRBD2. There are 15 residues in the CDR3. V trimming: 10 bases; J trimming: 6 bases; junction bases outside the gene matches: 12. The germline V gene has CDR1 MNHEY and CDR2 SVGAGI. Here the CDR3 DNA reads TGTGCCATCTCGACTCTAGCGGGAGGACGGGATACGCAGTATTTT. Protein product: CAISTLAGGRDTQYF.

J is TRBJ2-3 and V is TRBV7-2; weak D call: TRBD1 (5 bases). The ends were cut back, 2 bases at V and 4 bases at J, with 13 bases in the middle. CDR1 is SGHTA, CDR2 FQGNSA, per germline. This CDR3 is built from 15 residues. The CDR3 here is CASSLLGAVADTQYF. CDR3 sequence (DNA): TGTGCCAGCAGCTTATTAGGGGCGGTGGCAGATACGCAGTATTTT.

V usage is TRBV5-1 and J usage is TRBJ2-7, with 11 bases matching TRBD2. This CDR3 has 14 amino acids. Germline V lookup: CDR1 SGHRS, CDR2 YFSETQ. V gave up 5 bases and J gave up 3 bases; unmatched junction bases: 4. CDR3 in DNA: TGCGCCAGCAGTTACGGGACTAGCGGCTACGAGCAGTACTTC. It codes for CASSYGTSGYEQYF.

The chain recombines TRBV6-1 with TRBJ1-2; 9 positions agree with TRBD1. Germline loops: CDR1 MNHNS, CDR2 SASEGT. The junction had 14 bases not matched to a gene; V was cut back by 1 base and J by 8 bases. CDR3 length: 17 residues. The CDR3 is CASSEEYRSDRGKGYTF. DNA for the CDR3: TGTGCCAGCAGTGAAGAGTATCGTTCGGACAGGGGAAAAGGCTACACCTTC.

V usage is TRBV5-6 and J usage is TRBJ1-1, with D unresolved. Deletions cut 4 bases from V and 3 bases from J, with 7 bases between. Per germline, CDR1 SGHDT and CDR2 YYEEEE. This CDR3 spans 12 amino acids. The CDR3 DNA reads TGTGCCAGCAGCATACTCGACACTGAAGCTTTCTTT. It translates to CASSILDTEAFF.

The chain couples TRBV9 to TRBJ2-4; a possible D gene is TRBD2 (6 bases). CDR1 is SGDLS, CDR2 YYNGEE, per germline. The CDR3 is 19 amino acids. V lost 3 bases to trimming and J lost 0 bases, with 22 bases between them. CDR3 coding DNA: TGTGCCAGCAGCGAGGGCGGGGTAGCTGTGGGGCTAGCCAAAAACATTCAGTACTTC. Its translation: CASSEGGVAVGLAKNIQYF. The full variable domain, with the rest looked up from reference TRBV9 and TRBJ2-4, is DSGVTQTPKHLITATGQRVTLRCSPRSGDLSVYWYQQSLDQGLQFLIQYYNGEERAKGNILERFSAQQFPDLHSELNLSSLELGDSALYFCASSEGGVAVGLAKNIQYFGAGTRLSVL.

This chain uses TRBV29-1 with TRBJ2-1; 12 nucleotides agree with TRBD2. Trimming removed 0 bases from V and 6 bases from J; junction bases left unmatched: 6. CDR1 SQVTM and CDR2 ANQGSEA come from the germline V gene. The CDR3 loop spans 16 amino acids. The CDR3 sequence: CSVEDTSGGFINEQFF. CDR3 DNA sequence: TGCAGCGTTGAAGATACTAGCGGGGGGTTTATCAATGAGCAGTTCTTC.

The chain couples TRBV18 to TRBJ2-7; 9 bases align to TRBD1. With 3 bases clipped from V and 6 bases from J, the junction kept 9 bases outside the gene matches. Germline loops: CDR1 KGHSH, CDR2 LQKENI. This CDR3 region has 15 residues. CDR3 bases: TGTGCCAGCTCACCCATTTCCAGACAGGGGGGCGAGCAGTACTTC. This codes for CASSPISRQGGEQYF. Using reference TRBV18 and TRBJ2-7 for the parts outside the CDR3, the full variable domain is NAGVMQNPRHLVRRRGQEARLRCSPMKGHSHVYWYRQLPEEGLKFMVYLQKENIIDESGMPKERFSAEFPKEGPSILRIQQVVRGDSAAYFCASSPISRQGGEQYFGPGTRLTVT.

Comments on this clone: This specimen includes other DNA sequences encoding the same CDR3. This chain uses TRBV18 with TRBJ2-7; 11 positions match TRBD2. Germline lookup yields CDR1 KGHSH and CDR2 LQKENI. V was clipped by 3 bases and J by 3 bases; unmatched bases: 1. The CDR3 runs to 14 residues. The CDR3 loop is CASSPGTSGYEQYF. The CDR3 nucleotides are TGTGCCAGCTCACCCGGGACTAGCGGCTACGAGCAGTACTTC.

This clone was counted once. The chain joins TRBV19 to TRBJ1-2, with TRBD1 matching 9 bases. V was pared by 5 bases and J by 1 base, with 11 bases of the junction left unmatched. Germline CDR1 reads LNHDA; CDR2 reads SQIVND (reference sequence). The CDR3 loop spans 17 amino acids. The DNA for the CDR3 is TGTGCCAGTAGTTCACAGGGGGCGCAAGGGTTTAACTATGGCTACACCTTC. Translation gives CASSSQGAQGFNYGYTF.

V and J are TRBV28 and TRBJ2-7; no firm D call. Trimming took off 2 bases at V and 3 bases at J, with 8 bases between the two ends. The CDR3 is made up of 13 amino acids. Germline V gene lookup returns CDR1 MDHEN and CDR2 SYDVKM. The CDR3 here is CASSLRVDYEQYF. The CDR3 DNA reads as TGTGCCAGCAGTTTACGAGTTGACTACGAGCAGTACTTC.

This clone was picked up a small number of times. The chain couples TRBV30 to TRBJ1-2, with TRBD1 as a possible D gene (5 bases). V was shortened by 0 bases and J by 0 bases, with 20 bases between the two germline ends. Germline CDR1 is GTSNPN and CDR2 is SVGIG (reference sequence). There are 18 residues in the CDR3. CDR3 in amino acids: CAWSVRRWRQLANYGYTF. The DNA of the CDR3 is TGTGCCTGGAGTGTACGTAGGTGGAGACAGTTAGCTAACTATGGCTACACCTTC.

J is TRBJ1-2 and V is TRBV5-6, with D hard to call. V gave up 0 bases and J gave up 1 base, with 7 bases separating them. The germline CDR1 and CDR2 sequences are SGHDT and YYEEEE. CDR3 size: 14 residues. The CDR3 loop reads CASSLDQNNYGYTF. CDR3 in DNA: TGTGCCAGCAGCTTGGACCAGAATAACTATGGCTACACCTTC.

V usage is TRBV19 and J usage is TRBJ2-5; TRBD2 matches 10 bases. CDR1 LNHDA and CDR2 SQIVND come from the germline V gene (reference sequence). The CDR3 extends over 14 amino acids. Losses at the gene ends were 4 bases for V and 3 bases for J; bases not matched to a gene: 2. This CDR3 reads CASSTTSGKETQYF. The DNA for the CDR3 is TGTGCCAGTAGTACAACTAGCGGGAAAGAGACCCAGTACTTC.

V usage is TRBV3-1 (or the pseudogene TRBV3-2) and J usage is TRBJ2-3; TRBD2 agrees at 12 bases. Germline trimming cut 4 bases from V and 5 bases from J; bases unmatched to any gene: 7. Germline V gene sequence: CDR1 LGHDT, CDR2 YNNKEL (reference sequence). The CDR3 runs to 16 residues. CDR3 DNA: TGTGCCAGCAGCCCCCTAAGACTAGCGGGAGAAGATACGCAGTATTTT. This sequence encodes CASSPLRLAGEDTQYF.

In its sample, this clone was seen a few times. The chain joins TRBV5-1 to TRBJ1-1, with D hard to call. Trimming pared 4 bases from V and 1 base from J, leaving 11 bases between. The CDR3 length is 14 residues. Germline CDR1 is SGHRS and CDR2 is YFSETQ. This chain's CDR3 is CASSRDIRNTEAFF. The CDR3 nucleotides are TGCGCCAGCAGCAGAGACATAAGGAACACTGAAGCTTTCTTT.

This clone occurred once. The rearrangement joins TRBV5-8 to TRBJ2-1, with unresolved D. Trimming cost V 2 bases and J 9 bases, with 21 bases left between them. Germline V gives CDR1 SGHTS, CDR2 YDEGEE. This CDR3 has 16 residues. The CDR3 protein is CASSLNNPGPSGEQFF. For the CDR3, the DNA is TGTGCCAGCAGCTTAAACAATCCTGGCCCTTCGGGTGAGCAGTTCTTC.

This clone was seen a single time. The V call is TRBV28, the J call TRBJ2-5; D may be TRBD2 (6 bases). The V end was cut by 5 bases, the J end by 5 bases, with 18 bases between. The CDR3 is made up of 15 amino acids. Looked up from germline, CDR1 is MDHEN and CDR2 is SYDVKM. The CDR3 DNA is TGTGCCAGCAGTGGAACCAAAGCGGGTGTGGAGACCCAGTACTTC. Its translation is CASSGTKAGVETQYF.

The DNA for the CDR3 is TGTGCCAGCAGCTTGGCAGGGGCGGAAAACATTCAGTACTTC. Translated, it gives CASSLAGAENIQYF. The chain links TRBV5-4 to TRBJ2-4; D might be TRBD1 (6 bases). With 0 bases removed from V and 5 bases from J, the gap between germline ends came to 9 bases. CDR1 and CDR2 (germline): SGHNT, YYREEE (reference sequence). CDR3 size: 14 residues.

In this sample, this clone turned up a few times. As DNA, the CDR3 is TGTGCCAGCTACCACCCGCGACAGGGGAGTTTTGGGGCCTCGTGGGGGAACACTGAAGCTTTCTTT. Translated: CASYHPRQGSFGASWGNTEAFF. V usage is TRBV28 and J usage is TRBJ1-1; 8 bases agree with TRBD1. There are 22 residues in the CDR3. CDR1 and CDR2 from the germline V gene are MDHEN and SYDVKM. V shed 8 bases and J 1 base; nucleotides not matched to a gene: 30.

This clone was picked up one time. The chain combines TRBV19 with TRBJ1-4; the D is unclear. V dropped 1 base and J dropped 2 bases, with 8 bases sitting between them. The CDR3 consists of 15 residues. The V gene's germline CDR1 is LNHDA and CDR2 SQIVND (reference sequence). The CDR3 spells CASSIGGITNEKLFF. In nucleotides, the CDR3 is TGTGCCAGTAGTATAGGAGGCATCACTAATGAAAAACTGTTTTTT. Filled out from reference TRBV19 and TRBJ1-4, the complete variable domain reads DGGITQSPKYLFRKEGQNVTLSCEQNLNHDAMYWYRQDPGQGLRLIYYSQIVNDFQKGDIAEGYSVSREKKESFPLTVTSAQKNPTAFYLCASSIGGITNEKLFFGSGTQLSVL.

The chain uses TRBV5-6 and TRBJ1-6; D is ambiguous. The germline CDR1 and CDR2 sequences are SGHDT and YYEEEE. V was shortened by 2 bases and J by 5 bases, with 5 bases between the two germline ends. There are 13 residues in the CDR3. CDR3 region: CASSFLDNSPLHF. The CDR3 DNA follows: TGTGCCAGCAGCTTCTTAGATAATTCACCCCTCCACTTT.

The chain uses TRBV18 and TRBJ2-2, with 13 bases aligning to TRBD2. The CDR3 covers 15 residues. Trimming cost V 4 bases and J 6 bases; bases outside gene matches: 2. Germline V gene data show CDR1 as KGHSH and CDR2 as LQKENI. CDR3 amino acids: CASSRGLAGSGELFF. The CDR3 region has the DNA TGTGCCAGCTCACGGGGACTAGCGGGATCCGGGGAGCTGTTTTTT.

V and J are TRBV27 and TRBJ1-1, with TRBD1 matching over 8 bases. The CDR3 runs to 12 residues. V dropped 8 bases and J dropped 8; count of bases not matched to a gene: 7. Germline V gene data show CDR1 as MNHEY and CDR2 as SMNVEV (reference sequence). CDR3 sequence: CASFRGQGEAFF. The DNA for the CDR3 is TGTGCCAGCTTCAGGGGGCAAGGCGAAGCTTTCTTT.